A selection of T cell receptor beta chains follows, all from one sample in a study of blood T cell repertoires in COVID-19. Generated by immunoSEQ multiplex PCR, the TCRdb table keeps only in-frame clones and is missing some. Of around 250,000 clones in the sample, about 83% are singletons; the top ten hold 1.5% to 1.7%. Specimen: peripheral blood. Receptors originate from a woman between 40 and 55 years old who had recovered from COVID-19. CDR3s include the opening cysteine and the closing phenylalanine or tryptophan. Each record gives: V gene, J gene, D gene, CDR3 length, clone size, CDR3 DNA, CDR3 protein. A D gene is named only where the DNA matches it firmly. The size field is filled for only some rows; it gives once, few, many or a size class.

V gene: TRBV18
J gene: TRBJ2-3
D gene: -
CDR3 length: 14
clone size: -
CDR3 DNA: TGTGCCAGCTCAACCTCGACTAGTAGAGATACGCAGTATTTT
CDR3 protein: CASSTSTSRDTQYF

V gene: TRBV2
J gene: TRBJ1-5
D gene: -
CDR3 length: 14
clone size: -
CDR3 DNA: TGTGCCAGCAGTGAACTCAGGGAAAATCAGCCCCAGCATTTT
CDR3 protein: CASSELRENQPQHF

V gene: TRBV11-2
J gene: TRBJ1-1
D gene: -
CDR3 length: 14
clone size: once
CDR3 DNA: TGTGCCAGCAGCCACGGACAGTTAAACACTGAAGCTTTCTTT
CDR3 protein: CASSHGQLNTEAFF

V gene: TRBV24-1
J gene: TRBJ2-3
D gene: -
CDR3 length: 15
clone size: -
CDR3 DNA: TGTGCCACCAGTGATCCCGCGGGAACGGCAGATACGCAGTATTTT
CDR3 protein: CATSDPAGTADTQYF

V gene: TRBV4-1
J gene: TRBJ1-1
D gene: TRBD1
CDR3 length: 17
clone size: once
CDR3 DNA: TGCGCCAGCAGCCAAGTTTATGCAGGGGGCTCGGGCACTGAAGCTTTCTTT
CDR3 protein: CASSQVYAGGSGTEAFF

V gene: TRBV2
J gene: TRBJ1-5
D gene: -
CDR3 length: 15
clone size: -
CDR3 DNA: TGTGCCAGCAGTGAAATCAGGGTAGATTTTCAGCCCCAGCATTTT
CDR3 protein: CASSEIRVDFQPQHF

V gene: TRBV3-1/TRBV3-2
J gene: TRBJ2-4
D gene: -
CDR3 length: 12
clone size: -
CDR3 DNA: TGTGCCAGCAGCCAAGTCGGTAACATTCAGTACTTC
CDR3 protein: CASSQVGNIQYF

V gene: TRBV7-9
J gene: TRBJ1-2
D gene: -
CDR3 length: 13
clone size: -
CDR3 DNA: TGTGCCAGCAGCTTAGGCGGGGGGGATGGCTACACCTTC
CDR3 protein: CASSLGGGDGYTF

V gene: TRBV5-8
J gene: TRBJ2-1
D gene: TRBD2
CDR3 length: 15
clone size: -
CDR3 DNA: TGTGCCAGCCTTGGGAGGGTTAGTAGGATGGATGAGCAGTTCTTC
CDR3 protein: CASLGRVSRMDEQFF

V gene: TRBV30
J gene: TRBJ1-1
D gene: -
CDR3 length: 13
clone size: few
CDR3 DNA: TGTGCCTGGAGTGTACTGGGGCCCTCTGAAGCTTTCTTT
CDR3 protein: CAWSVLGPSEAFF

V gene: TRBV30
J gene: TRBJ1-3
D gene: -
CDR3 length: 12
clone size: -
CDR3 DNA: TGTGCCTGGACCACATCTGGAAACACCATATATTTT
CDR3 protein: CAWTTSGNTIYF

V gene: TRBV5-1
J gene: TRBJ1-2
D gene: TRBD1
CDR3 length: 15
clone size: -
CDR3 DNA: TGCGCCAGCAGCGGAACAGGGGGCACGAACTATGGCTACACCTTC
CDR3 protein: CASSGTGGTNYGYTF

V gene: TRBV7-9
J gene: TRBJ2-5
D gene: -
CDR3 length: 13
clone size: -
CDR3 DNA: TGTGCCAGCACACAGGAGCAACGGGAGACCCAGTACTTC
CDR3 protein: CASTQEQRETQYF

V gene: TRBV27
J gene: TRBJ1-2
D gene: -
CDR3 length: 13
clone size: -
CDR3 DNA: TGTGCCAGCAGTTTGACGGAGAACTATGGCTACACCTTC
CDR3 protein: CASSLTENYGYTF

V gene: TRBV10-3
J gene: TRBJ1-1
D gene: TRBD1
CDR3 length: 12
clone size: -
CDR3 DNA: TGTGCCACCACGACAGGGGGTACTGAAGCTTTCTTT
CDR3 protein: CATTTGGTEAFF

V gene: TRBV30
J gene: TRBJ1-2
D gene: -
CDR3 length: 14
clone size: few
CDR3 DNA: TGTGCCTGGACATTTACAGGCAAAAGGGGTGGCTACACCTTC
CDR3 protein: CAWTFTGKRGGYTF

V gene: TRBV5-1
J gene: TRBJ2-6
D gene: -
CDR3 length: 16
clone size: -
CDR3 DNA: TGCGCCAGCACCAGGACTTCGGGTCCCGGGGCCAACGTCCTGACTTTC
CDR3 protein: CASTRTSGPGANVLTF

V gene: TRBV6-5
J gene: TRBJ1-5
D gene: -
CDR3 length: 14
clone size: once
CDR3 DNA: TGTGCCAGCAGCCAACAGATGAGCAATCAGCCCCAGCATTTT
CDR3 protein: CASSQQMSNQPQHF

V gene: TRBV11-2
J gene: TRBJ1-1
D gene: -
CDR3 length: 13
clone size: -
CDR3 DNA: TGTGCCAGCAGCTTCCCCGGGGTCACTGAAGCTTTCTTT
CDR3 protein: CASSFPGVTEAFF

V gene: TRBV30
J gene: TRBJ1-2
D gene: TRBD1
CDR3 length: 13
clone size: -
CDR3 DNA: TGTGCCTGGAGTGTAGGAGACAGGGCTGGCTACACCTTC
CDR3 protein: CAWSVGDRAGYTF

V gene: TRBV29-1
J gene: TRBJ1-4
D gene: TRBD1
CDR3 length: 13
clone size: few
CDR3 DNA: TGCAGCGTCGCGAGGCAGGGGGGTGAAAAACTGTTTTTT
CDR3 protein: CSVARQGGEKLFF

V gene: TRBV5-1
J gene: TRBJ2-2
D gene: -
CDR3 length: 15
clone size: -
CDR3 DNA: TGCGCCAGCAGCTTGTCGGGGGATTACACCGGGGAGCTGTTTTTT
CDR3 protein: CASSLSGDYTGELFF

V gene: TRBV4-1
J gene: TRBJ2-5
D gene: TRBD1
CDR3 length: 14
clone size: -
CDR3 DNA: TGCGCCAGCAGCCGGGGACAGGGGTCGGAGACCCAGTACTTC
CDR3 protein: CASSRGQGSETQYF

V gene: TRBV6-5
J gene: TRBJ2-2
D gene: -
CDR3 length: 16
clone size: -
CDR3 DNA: TGTGCCAGCAGTTACTGGGGGCCCCCGAACACCGGGGAGCTGTTTTTT
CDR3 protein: CASSYWGPPNTGELFF

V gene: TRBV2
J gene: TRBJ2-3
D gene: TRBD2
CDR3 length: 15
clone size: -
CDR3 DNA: TGTGCCAGCAGTGAACGCGGGGGGGGCACAGATACGCAGTATTTT
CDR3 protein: CASSERGGGTDTQYF

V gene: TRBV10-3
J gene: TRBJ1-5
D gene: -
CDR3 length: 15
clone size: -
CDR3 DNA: TGTGCCATCAGTACGGGGGGTACACAAGATCAGCCCCAGCATTTT
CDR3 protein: CAISTGGTQDQPQHF

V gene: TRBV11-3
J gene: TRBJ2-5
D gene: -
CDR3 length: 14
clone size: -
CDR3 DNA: TGTGCCAGCAGCTTTCCCAGACAGCAAGAGACCCAGTACTTC
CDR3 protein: CASSFPRQQETQYF

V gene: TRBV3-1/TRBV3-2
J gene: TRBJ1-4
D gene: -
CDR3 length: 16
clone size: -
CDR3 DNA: TGTGCCAGCAGCCAGGGTGACAGCGCAACTAATGAAAAACTGTTTTTT
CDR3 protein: CASSQGDSATNEKLFF

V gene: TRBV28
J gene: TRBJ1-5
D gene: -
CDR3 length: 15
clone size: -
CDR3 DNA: TGTGCCAGCAGGGCCGGTATCAGGGGAATTCAGCCCCAGCATTTT
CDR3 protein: CASRAGIRGIQPQHF

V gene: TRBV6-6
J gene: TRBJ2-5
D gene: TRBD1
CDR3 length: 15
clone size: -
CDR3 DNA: TGTGCCAGCAGTTACCCATTTGGACAGGGAGAGACCCAGTACTTC
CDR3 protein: CASSYPFGQGETQYF

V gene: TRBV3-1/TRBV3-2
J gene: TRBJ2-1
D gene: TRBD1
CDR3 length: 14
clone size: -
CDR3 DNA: TGTGCCAGCAGCGCCCGGGCAGGGGGCAATGAGCAGTTCTTC
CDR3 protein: CASSARAGGNEQFF

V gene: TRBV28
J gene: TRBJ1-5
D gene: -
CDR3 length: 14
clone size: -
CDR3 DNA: TGTGCCAGCCTAAAGGGGGGGGTTGGTCAGCCCCAGCATTTT
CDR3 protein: CASLKGGVGQPQHF

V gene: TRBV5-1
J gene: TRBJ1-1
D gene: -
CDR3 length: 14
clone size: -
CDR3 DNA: TGCGCCAGCAGCTGGACCTCCGGGGGCACTGAAGCTTTCTTT
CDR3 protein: CASSWTSGGTEAFF

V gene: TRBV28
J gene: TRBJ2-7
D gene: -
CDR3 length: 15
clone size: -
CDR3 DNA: TGTGCCAGCAGTTTCGTTGAACCGAGGATGTACGAGCAGTACTTC
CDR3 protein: CASSFVEPRMYEQYF

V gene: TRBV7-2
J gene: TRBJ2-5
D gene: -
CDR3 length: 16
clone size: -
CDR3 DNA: TGTGCCAGCAGCTTAGTTGGGACTGCCGGTTTGGGGACCCAGTACTTC
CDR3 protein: CASSLVGTAGLGTQYF

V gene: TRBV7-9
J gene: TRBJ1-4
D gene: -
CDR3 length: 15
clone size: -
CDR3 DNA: TGTGCCAGCAGCAAATATAACGGAGCTGATGAAAAACTGTTTTTT
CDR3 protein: CASSKYNGADEKLFF

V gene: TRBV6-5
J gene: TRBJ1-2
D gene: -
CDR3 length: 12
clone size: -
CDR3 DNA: TGTGCCAGCCGGGGCAGCGGGGCGGGGTACACCTTC
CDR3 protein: CASRGSGAGYTF

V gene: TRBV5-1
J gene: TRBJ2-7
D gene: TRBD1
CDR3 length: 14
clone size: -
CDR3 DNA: TGCGCCAGCTCGGGACAGGTATATTCCTACGAGCAGTACTTC
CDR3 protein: CASSGQVYSYEQYF

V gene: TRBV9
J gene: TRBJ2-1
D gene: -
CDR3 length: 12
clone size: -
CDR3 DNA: -
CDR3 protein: CASSVGTGSEFF

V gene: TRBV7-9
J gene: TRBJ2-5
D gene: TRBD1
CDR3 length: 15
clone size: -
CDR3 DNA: TGTGCCAGCAGCCTCCGGACAGGCCTTCAAGAGACCCAGTACTTC
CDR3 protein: CASSLRTGLQETQYF

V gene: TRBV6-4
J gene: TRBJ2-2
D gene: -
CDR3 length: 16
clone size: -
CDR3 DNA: TGTGCCAGCAGTGAGGGAAGCAGGGAGGACCCCGGGGAGCTGTTTTTT
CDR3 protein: CASSEGSREDPGELFF

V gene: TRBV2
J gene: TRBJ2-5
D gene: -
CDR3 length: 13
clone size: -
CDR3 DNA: TGTGCCAGCAAGAGGAGGGTGAGGGAGACCCAGTACTTC
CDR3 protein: CASKRRVRETQYF

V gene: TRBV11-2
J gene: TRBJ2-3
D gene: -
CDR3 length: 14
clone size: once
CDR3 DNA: TGTGCCAGCAGCTTAAGGGGTAGCACAGATACGCAGTATTTT
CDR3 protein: CASSLRGSTDTQYF

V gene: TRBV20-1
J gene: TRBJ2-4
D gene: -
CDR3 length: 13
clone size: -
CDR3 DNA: TGCAGTGCTAGTATTCCGTCCGAGAACATTCAGTACTTC
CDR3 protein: CSASIPSENIQYF

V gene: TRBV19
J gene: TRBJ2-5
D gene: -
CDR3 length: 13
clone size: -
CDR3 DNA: TGTGCCAGCGCGGGACAGAACCAAGAGACCCAGTACTTC
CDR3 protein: CASAGQNQETQYF

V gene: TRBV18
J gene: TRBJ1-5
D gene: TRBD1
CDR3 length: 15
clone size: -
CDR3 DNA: TGTGCCAGCTCACCCCGGACAGGGATGGATCAGCCCCAGCATTTT
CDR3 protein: CASSPRTGMDQPQHF

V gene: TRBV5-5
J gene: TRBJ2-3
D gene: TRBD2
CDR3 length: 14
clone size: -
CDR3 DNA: TGTGCCAGCAGCGTAGCGGGGGAAGGAGATACGCAGTATTTT
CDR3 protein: CASSVAGEGDTQYF

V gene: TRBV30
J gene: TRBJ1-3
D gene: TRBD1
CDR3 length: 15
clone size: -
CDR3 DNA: TGTGCCTGGAGTAGGGGACAGAGCTCTGGAAACACCATATATTTT
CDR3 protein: CAWSRGQSSGNTIYF

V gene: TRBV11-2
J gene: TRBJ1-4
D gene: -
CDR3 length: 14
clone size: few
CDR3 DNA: TGTGCCAGCAGCCAGGGTCGACAGAATGAAAAACTGTTTTTT
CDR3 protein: CASSQGRQNEKLFF

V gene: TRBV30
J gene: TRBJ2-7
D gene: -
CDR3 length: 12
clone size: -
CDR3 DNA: TGTGCCTGGAACCGCGGAACCTACGAGCAGTACTTC
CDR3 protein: CAWNRGTYEQYF

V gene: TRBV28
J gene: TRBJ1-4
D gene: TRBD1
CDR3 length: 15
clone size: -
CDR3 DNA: TGTGCCAGCAGTTCAGGACAGGCGTCTAATGAAAAACTGTTTTTT
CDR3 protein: CASSSGQASNEKLFF

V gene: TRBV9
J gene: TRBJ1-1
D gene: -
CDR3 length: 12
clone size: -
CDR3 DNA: TGTGCCAGCAGTGGTGGTACTACTGAAGCTTTCTTT
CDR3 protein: CASSGGTTEAFF

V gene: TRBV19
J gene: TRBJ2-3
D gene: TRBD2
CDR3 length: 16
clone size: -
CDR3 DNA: TGTGCCAGTAGTATCTCTAGCGGGGGGGCTGCAGATACGCAGTATTTT
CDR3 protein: CASSISSGGAADTQYF

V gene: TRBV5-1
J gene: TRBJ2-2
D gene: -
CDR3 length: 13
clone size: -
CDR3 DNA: TGCGCCAGCAGACAGCCTAACACCGGGGAGCTGTTTTTT
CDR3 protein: CASRQPNTGELFF

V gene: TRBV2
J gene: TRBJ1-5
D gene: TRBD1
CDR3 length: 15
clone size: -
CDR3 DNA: TGTGCCAGCACAGGACAGGGGAGAAGCAATCAGCCCCAGCATTTT
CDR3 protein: CASTGQGRSNQPQHF

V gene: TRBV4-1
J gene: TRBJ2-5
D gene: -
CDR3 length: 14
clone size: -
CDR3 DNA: TGCGCCAGCAGCGATAAAAGGGGTGCCGAGACCCAGTACTTC
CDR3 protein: CASSDKRGAETQYF

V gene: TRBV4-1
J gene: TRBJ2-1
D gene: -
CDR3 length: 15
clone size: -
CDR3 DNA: TGCGCCAGCAGCCAAGCTCGAGTCGAGGGCGCTGAGCAGTTCTTC
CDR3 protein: CASSQARVEGAEQFF

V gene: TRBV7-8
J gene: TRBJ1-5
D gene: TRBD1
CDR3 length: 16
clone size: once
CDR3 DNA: TGTGCCAGCACTTCCAAGTCGGGACAGGGGAATCAGCCCCAGCATTTT
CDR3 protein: CASTSKSGQGNQPQHF